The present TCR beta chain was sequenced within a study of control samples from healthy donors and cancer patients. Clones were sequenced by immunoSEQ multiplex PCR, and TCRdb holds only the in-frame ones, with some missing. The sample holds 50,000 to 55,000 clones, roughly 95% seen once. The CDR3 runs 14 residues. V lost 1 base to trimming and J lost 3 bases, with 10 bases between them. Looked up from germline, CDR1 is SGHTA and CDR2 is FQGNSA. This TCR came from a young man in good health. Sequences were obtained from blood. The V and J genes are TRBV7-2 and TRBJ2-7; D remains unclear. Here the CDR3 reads CASSLDYRSYEQYF. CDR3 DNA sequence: TGTGCCAGCAGCTTAGATTACCGCAGCTACGAGCAGTACTTC.